This paragraph covers one TCR beta chain sequence. The ends were cut back, 7 bases at V and 8 bases at J, with 14 bases in the middle. CDR3 length: 12 residues. Germline assignment: CDR1 WSHSY and CDR2 SAAADI. This sample stems from a study of preoperative IRX-2 immunotherapy in early breast cancer. The treatment was: preoperative locoregional IRX-2 cytokine immunotherapy. Generated by immunoSEQ multiplex PCR, the TCRdb table keeps only in-frame clones and is missing some. The sample has around 28,000 clones, 75% to 80% seen once. This clonotype was obtained from a human donor with breast cancer. This sequence joins TRBV10-2 and TRBJ1-2; D is unclear. The material sequenced was lymph node tissue, taken before IRX-2 immunotherapy. CDR3 coding DNA: TGCGCCAGCAATAGGCCCCTGGGAGGCTACACCTTC. As protein: CASNRPLGGYTF.